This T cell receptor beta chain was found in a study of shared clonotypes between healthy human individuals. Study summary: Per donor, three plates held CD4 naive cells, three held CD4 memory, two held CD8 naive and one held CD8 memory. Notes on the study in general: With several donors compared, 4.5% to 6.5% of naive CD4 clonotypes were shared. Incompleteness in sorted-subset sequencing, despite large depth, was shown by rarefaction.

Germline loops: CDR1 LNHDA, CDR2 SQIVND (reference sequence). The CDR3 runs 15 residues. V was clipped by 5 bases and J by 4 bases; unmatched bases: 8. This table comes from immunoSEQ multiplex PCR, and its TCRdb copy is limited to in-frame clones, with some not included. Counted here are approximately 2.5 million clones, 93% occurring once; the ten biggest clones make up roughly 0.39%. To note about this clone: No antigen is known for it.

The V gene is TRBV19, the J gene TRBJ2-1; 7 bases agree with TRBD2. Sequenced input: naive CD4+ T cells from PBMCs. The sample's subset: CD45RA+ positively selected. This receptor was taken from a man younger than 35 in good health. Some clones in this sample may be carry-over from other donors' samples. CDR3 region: CASSVTSASYNEQFF. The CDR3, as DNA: TGTGCCAGTAGTGTTACTAGCGCTTCATACAATGAGCAGTTCTTC.